This entry lists 11 T cell receptor beta chains sequenced from one sample in a study of T cell repertoires in aging, cancer and after chemotherapy. Amplification of TCR beta used genomic DNA extracted from peripheral blood. Multiplex touch-down PCR with TRB-A/B primers amplified rearranged V-D-J TRB sequences. TCRdb recomputed calls from the multiplex PCR reads with MiXCR, one row per CDR3 protein. The sample shows some 9,000 distinct CDR3 sequences, roughly 25% of them seen only once. The sequenced sample was blood. The receptors shown here come from a human donor with a blood cancer.

Of note for this clonotype: The junction differs from germline at one of its ends, possibly a read error. The rearrangement joins TRBV7-9 to TRBJ2-7; D gene ambiguous. The germline V gene has CDR1 SEHNR and CDR2 FQNEAQ (reference sequence). The CDR3 is made up of 16 amino acids. The CDR3 DNA reads TGTGCCGGCAGACCGATTGAGGCAGGTGATTCCTACGAGCAGTACTTC. This encodes CAGRPIEAGDSYEQYF. Variable domain in full (rest from reference TRBV7-9 and TRBJ2-7): DTGVSQNPRHKITKRGQNVTFRCDPISEHNRLYWYRQTLGQGPEFLTYFQNEAQLEKSRLLSDRFSAERPKGSFSTLEIQRTEQGDSAMYLCAGRPIEAGDSYEQYFGPGTRLTVT.

The chain uses TRBV19 and TRBJ1-5, with TRBD1 matching over 7 bases. The V gene end was trimmed by 6 bases and the J gene end by 2 bases; junction bases not matched to a gene: 7. Germline lookup yields CDR1 LNHDA and CDR2 SQIVND (reference sequence). This CDR3 is built from 15 residues. The CDR3: CASRGGRGGNQPQHF. The CDR3 nucleotides are TGTGCCAGTAGAGGGGGCAGGGGTGGCAATCAGCCCCAGCATTTT.

This clonotype was detected only a few times. The genes are TRBV7-9 and TRBJ1-3; no firm D call. The CDR3 totals 13 residues. Germline assignment: CDR1 SEHNR and CDR2 FQNEAQ (reference sequence). Trimming removed 4 bases from V and 0 bases from J, with 4 bases in between. The DNA for the CDR3 is TGTGCCAGCAGCTGGGGCTCTGGAAACACCATATATTTT. Protein product: CASSWGSGNTIYF.

Notes on this clonotype: A much larger clone sits a single nucleotide away, making a read error possible. The chain combines TRBV5-4 with TRBJ1-2; D is possibly TRBD1 (5 bases). The germline gives CDR1 SGHNT, CDR2 YYREEE (reference sequence). The CDR3 length is 13 residues. V lost 4 bases to trimming and J lost 4 bases, with 11 bases between them. CDR3 loop: CASSRYQGYGYTF. DNA of the CDR3: TGTGCCAGCAGCCGTTACCAGGGCTATGGCTACACCTTC. Full variable domain (rest looked up from reference TRBV5-4 and TRBJ1-2): ETGVTQSPTHLIKTRGQQVTLRCSSQSGHNTVSWYQQALGQGPQFIFQYYREEENGRGNFPPRFSGLQFPNYSSELNVNALELDDSALYLCASSRYQGYGYTFGSGTRLTVV.

In its sample, this clonotype is medium-sized (0.01 to 0.1%). The DNA for the CDR3 is TGTGCCAGCACCGGAGGGACAGGGGGTTCACCCCTCCACTTT. It specifies CASTGGTGGSPLHF. The chain recombines TRBV6-2 or TRBV6-3 with TRBJ1-6; 11 nucleotides agree with TRBD1. The trim removed 7 bases at V and 9 bases at J, leaving 5 bases unmatched. CDR1 is MNHEY and CDR2 is SVGEGT in the germline V gene. CDR3 size: 14 residues.

This clonotype is medium-sized (0.01 to 0.1%) within its sample. The rearrangement links TRBV19 to TRBJ1-1; D gene ambiguous. V was shortened by 1 base and J by 2 bases, with 5 bases between the two germline ends. The CDR3 length is 13 residues. From germline, CDR1 is LNHDA and CDR2 SQIVND (reference sequence). The CDR3, as DNA: TGTGCCAGTAGTATAGCCCTAAACACTGAAGCTTTCTTT. Protein product: CASSIALNTEAFF. Using reference TRBV19 and TRBJ1-1 for the parts outside the CDR3, the full variable domain is DGGITQSPKYLFRKEGQNVTLSCEQNLNHDAMYWYRQDPGQGLRLIYYSQIVNDFQKGDIAEGYSVSREKKESFPLTVTSAQKNPTAFYLCASSIALNTEAFFGQGTRLTVV.

This rearrangement joins TRBV4-3 to TRBJ1-4; the D is unclear. This CDR3 is built from 15 residues. Germline V gene lookup returns CDR1 LGHNA and CDR2 YSLEER. Trimming shortened V by 1 base and J by 4 bases, and 10 bases separated the two germline ends. CDR3 sequence reads: CASSQGLGFNEKLFF. The CDR3 region has the DNA TGCGCCAGCAGCCAAGGTTTGGGATTTAATGAAAAACTGTTTTTT.

The chain links TRBV7-2 to TRBJ2-3, with 8 bases fitting TRBD1. The junction had 6 bases not matched to a gene; V was cut back by 0 bases and J by 4 bases. The length of the CDR3 is 16 residues. Germline CDR1 and CDR2: SGHTA and FQGNSA. The CDR3 DNA follows: TGTGCCAGCAGCTTAGCGTTTCAGGGGGCCGCAGATACGCAGTATTTT. Amino acid sequence: CASSLAFQGAADTQYF.

About this clonotype itself: A read error may be the cause here, since a much bigger clone is one base away. V and J are TRBV6-5 and TRBJ1-2; 9 bases agree with TRBD1. The CDR3 totals 13 residues. Germline V gene sequence: CDR1 MNHEY, CDR2 SVGAGI. With 5 bases clipped from V and 4 bases from J, the junction kept 2 bases outside the gene matches. The CDR3 sequence is CASSRTGVYGYTF. In nucleotides, the CDR3 is TGTGCCAGCAGTCGGACAGGGGTCTATGGCTACACCTTC.

Worth noting for this clonotype: A junction boundary mismatches the germline segment, possibly from a read error. The chain links TRBV5-4 to TRBJ2-7, with a tentative D call TRBD1 (5 bases). The CDR3 extends over 12 amino acids. CDR1 and CDR2 (germline): SGHNT, YYREEE (reference sequence). The CDR3 sequence is CASSTGSYERYF. The DNA for the CDR3 is TGTGCCAGTAGTACAGGCTCCTACGAGCGGTACTTC.

Within the sample, this clonotype is medium-sized. The rearrangement uses TRBV6-5 and TRBJ1-2; 12 bases map to TRBD1. Germline V gene sequence: CDR1 MNHEY, CDR2 SVGAGI. J gave up 8 bases and V 4 bases, and 5 bases lay outside the gene matches. This CDR3 spans 14 amino acids. The CDR3 nucleotides read TGTGCCAGCAGTTCCGGGACAGGGGGCGCGGGCTACACCTTC. Its protein product is CASSSGTGGAGYTF.